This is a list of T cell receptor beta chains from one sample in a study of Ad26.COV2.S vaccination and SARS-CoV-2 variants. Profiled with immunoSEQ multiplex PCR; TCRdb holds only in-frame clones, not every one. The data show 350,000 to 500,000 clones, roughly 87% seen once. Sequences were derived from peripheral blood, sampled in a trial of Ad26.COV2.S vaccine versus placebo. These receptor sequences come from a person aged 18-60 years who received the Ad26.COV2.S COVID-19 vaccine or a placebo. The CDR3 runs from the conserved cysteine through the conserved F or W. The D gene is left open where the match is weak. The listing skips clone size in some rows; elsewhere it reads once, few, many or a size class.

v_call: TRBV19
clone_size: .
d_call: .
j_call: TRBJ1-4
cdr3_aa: CASSNSWDPEKLFF
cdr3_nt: TGTGCCAGTAGCAATTCGTGGGACCCTGAAAAACTGTTTTTT

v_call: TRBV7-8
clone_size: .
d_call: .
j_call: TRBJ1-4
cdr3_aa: CASSLSHVSEKLFF
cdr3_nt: TGTGCCAGCAGCTTAAGTCACGTCTCTGAAAAACTGTTTTTT

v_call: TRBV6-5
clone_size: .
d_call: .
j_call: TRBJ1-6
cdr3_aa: CASSYSGQIGTTLHF
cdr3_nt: TGTGCCAGCAGTTACAGTGGGCAGATTGGGACGACCCTCCACTTT

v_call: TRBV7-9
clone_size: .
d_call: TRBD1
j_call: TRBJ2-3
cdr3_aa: CASSFLDRDSTDTQYF
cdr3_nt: TGTGCCAGCAGCTTCCTGGACAGGGACAGCACAGATACGCAGTATTTT

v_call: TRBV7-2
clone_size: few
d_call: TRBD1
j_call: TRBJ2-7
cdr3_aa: CASSEHDRVSYEQYF
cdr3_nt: TGTGCCAGCAGCGAACACGACAGGGTTTCCTACGAGCAGTACTTC

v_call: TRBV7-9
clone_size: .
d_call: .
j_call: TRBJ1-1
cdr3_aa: CASSSGDGYTEAFF
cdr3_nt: TGTGCCAGCAGCTCTGGGGACGGGTACACTGAAGCTTTCTTT

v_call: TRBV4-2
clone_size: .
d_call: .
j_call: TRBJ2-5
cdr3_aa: CASSQEVWGTGTQYF
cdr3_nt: TGTGCCAGCAGCCAAGAGGTCTGGGGGACGGGGACCCAGTACTTC

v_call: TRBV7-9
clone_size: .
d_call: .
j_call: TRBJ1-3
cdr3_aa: CASSSLLTPQKTRNTIYF
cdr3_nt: TGTGCCAGCAGCTCCCTACTTACCCCTCAAAAGACGAGAAACACCATATATTTT

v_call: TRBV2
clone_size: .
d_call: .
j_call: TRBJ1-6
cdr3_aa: CASSFRGTSSYNSPLHF
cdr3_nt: TGTGCCAGCAGTTTTCGCGGGACGAGCTCCTATAATTCACCCCTCCACTTT

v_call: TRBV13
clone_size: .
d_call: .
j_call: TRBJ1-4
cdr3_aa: CASSLGSWNEKLFF
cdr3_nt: TGTGCCAGCAGCTTGGGCAGTTGGAATGAAAAACTGTTTTTT

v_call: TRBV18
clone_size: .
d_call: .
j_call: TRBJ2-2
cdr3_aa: CASSITGADTGELFF
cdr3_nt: TGTGCCAGCTCTATTACGGGGGCGGACACCGGGGAGCTGTTTTTT

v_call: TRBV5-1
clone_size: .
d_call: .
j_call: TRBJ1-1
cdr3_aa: CASTRGPGGVNTEAFF
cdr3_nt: TGCGCCAGCACCCGGGGACCGGGAGGGGTGAACACTGAAGCTTTCTTT

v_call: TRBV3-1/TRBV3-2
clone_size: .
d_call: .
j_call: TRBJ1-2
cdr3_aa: CASSLIKLGYTF
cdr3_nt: TGTGCCAGCAGTCTAATAAAACTGGGCTACACCTTC

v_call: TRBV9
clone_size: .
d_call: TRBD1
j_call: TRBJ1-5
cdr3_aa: CASSPYGQGQPQHF
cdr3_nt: TGTGCCAGCAGCCCCTATGGACAGGGTCAGCCCCAGCATTTT

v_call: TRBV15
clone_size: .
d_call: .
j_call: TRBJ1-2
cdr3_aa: CATSRDLGGSVRAGYGYTF
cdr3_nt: TGTGCCACCAGCAGAGATTTGGGAGGCTCAGTTCGTGCTGGATATGGCTACACCTTC

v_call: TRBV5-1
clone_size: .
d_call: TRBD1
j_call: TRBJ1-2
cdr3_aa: CASSSPDRDGYTF
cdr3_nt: TGCGCCAGCAGTTCTCCCGACAGGGATGGCTACACCTTC

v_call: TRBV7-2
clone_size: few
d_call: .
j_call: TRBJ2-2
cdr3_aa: CASSFETQANTGELFF
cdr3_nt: TGTGCCAGCAGCTTCGAGACCCAAGCGAACACCGGGGAGCTGTTTTTT

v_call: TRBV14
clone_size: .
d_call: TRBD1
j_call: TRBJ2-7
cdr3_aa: CASSPGQGIPYEQYF
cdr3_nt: TGTGCCAGCAGCCCCGGACAGGGGATTCCCTACGAGCAGTACTTC

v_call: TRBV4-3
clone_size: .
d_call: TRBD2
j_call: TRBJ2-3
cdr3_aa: CASSQELAGGPYTQYF
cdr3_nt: TGCGCCAGCAGCCAGGAACTAGCGGGGGGGCCCTATACGCAGTATTTT

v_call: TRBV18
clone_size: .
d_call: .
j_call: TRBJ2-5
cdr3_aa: CASSPWAVESETQYF
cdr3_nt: TGTGCCAGCTCACCATGGGCAGTCGAATCGGAGACCCAGTACTTC

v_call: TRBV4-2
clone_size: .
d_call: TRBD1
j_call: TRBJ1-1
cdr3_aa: CASSQGTGGYLSTEAFF
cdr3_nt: TGTGCCAGCAGCCAAGGGACAGGGGGCTACCTGAGCACTGAAGCTTTCTTT

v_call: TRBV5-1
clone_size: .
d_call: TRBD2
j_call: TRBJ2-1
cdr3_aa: CASRLTSDVSYNEQFF
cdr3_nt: TGCGCCAGCAGATTGACTAGCGATGTCTCCTACAATGAGCAGTTCTTC

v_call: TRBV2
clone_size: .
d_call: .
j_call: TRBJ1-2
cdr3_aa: CASSVGAPEKTF
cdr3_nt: TGTGCCAGCAGCGTCGGGGCGCCCGAAAAGACCTTC

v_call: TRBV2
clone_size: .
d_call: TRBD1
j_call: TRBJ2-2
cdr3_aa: CARRQGANTGELFF
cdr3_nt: TGTGCCCGAAGACAGGGGGCGAACACCGGGGAGCTGTTTTTT

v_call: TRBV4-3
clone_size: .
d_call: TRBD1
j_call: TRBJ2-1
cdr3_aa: CASSYRDRGQFF
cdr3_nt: TGCGCCAGCAGCTACCGGGACAGGGGCCAGTTCTTC

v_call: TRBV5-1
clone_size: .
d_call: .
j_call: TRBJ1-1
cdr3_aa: CASSSSRSTEAFF
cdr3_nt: TGCGCCAGCAGTTCCTCGAGGAGCACTGAAGCTTTCTTT

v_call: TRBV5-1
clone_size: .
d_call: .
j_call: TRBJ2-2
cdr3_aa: CASRSGPGPVFVFGELFF
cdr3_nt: TGCGCCAGCAGGTCGGGCCCGGGACCAGTCTTTGTCTTCGGGGAGCTGTTTTTT

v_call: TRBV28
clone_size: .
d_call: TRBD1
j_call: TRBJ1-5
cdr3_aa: CASSLPRTGLAGPQHF
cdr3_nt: TGTGCCAGCAGTCTACCCCGGACAGGGCTGGCCGGGCCCCAGCATTTT

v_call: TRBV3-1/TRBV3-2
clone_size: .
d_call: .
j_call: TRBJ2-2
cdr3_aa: CASSQELLTGELFF
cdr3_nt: TGTGCCAGCAGCCAAGAACTCTTAACCGGGGAGCTGTTTTTT

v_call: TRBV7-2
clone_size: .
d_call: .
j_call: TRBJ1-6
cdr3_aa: CASSPLLGRYSPLHF
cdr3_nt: TGTGCCAGCAGCCCCCTCCTCGGGAGATATTCACCCCTCCACTTT

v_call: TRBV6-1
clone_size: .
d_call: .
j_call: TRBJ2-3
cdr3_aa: CASSDPGGRHGDTQYF
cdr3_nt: TGTGCCAGCAGTGACCCGGGCGGGCGCCATGGGGATACGCAGTATTTT

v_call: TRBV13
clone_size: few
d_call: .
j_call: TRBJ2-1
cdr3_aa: CASSMPTGLPYNEQFF
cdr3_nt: TGTGCCAGCAGCATGCCCACGGGGTTACCCTACAATGAGCAGTTCTTC

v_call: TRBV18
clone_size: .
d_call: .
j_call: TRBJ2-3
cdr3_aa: CASSPPGRGALTDTQYF
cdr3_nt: TGTGCCAGCTCCCCGCCGGGGCGCGGTGCCCTCACAGATACGCAGTATTTT

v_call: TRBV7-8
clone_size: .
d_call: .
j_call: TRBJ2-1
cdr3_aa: CASSPEASSYNEQFF
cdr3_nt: TGTGCCAGCAGCCCCGAGGCGTCCTCCTACAATGAGCAGTTCTTC

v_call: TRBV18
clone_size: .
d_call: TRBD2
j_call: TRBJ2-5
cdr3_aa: CASSPLGLMMGTSGSEPQETQYF
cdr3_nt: TGTGCCAGCTCACCGCTCGGTTTGATGATGGGGACTAGCGGGAGTGAGCCCCAAGAGACCCAGTACTTC

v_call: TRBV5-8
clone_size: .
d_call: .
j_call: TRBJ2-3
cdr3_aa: CASCPPGTRTDTQYF
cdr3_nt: TGTGCCAGCTGCCCCCCGGGGACTCGCACAGATACGCAGTATTTT

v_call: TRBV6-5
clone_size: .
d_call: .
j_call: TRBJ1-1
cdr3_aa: CASRPQGIAEAFF
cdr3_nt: TGTGCCAGCAGACCACAGGGAATCGCTGAAGCTTTCTTT

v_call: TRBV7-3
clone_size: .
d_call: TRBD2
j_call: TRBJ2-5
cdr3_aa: CASSLLGTSGRETQYF
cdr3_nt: TGTGCCAGCAGCTTACTCGGGACTAGCGGGAGGGAGACCCAGTACTTC

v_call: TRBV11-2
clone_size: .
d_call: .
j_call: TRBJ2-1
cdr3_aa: CASSWGAGLSGGNEQFF
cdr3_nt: TGTGCCAGCAGCTGGGGGGCCGGACTCTCAGGTGGCAATGAGCAGTTCTTC

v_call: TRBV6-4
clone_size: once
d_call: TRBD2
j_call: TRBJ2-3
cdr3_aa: CASSERGGTDTQYF
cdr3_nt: TGTGCCAGCAGTGAGCGGGGGGGTACAGATACGCAGTATTTT

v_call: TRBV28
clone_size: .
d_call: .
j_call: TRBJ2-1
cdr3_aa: CASSPTLGGGYNEQFF
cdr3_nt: TGTGCCAGCAGCCCAACCCTTGGGGGCGGTTACAATGAGCAGTTCTTC

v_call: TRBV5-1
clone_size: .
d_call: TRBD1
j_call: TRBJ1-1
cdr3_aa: CASSLEPGQGNTEAFF
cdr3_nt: TGCGCCAGCAGCTTGGAACCGGGACAGGGGAACACTGAAGCTTTCTTT

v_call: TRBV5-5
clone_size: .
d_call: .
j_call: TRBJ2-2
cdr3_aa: CASSRGDSPYTGELFF
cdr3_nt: TGTGCCAGCAGCCGGGGGGACAGTCCCTACACCGGGGAGCTGTTTTTT

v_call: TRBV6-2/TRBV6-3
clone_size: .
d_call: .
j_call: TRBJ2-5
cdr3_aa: CASSYWHGETQYF
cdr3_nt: TGTGCCAGCAGTTACTGGCATGGAGAGACCCAGTACTTC